One and the same sample provided the 16 T cell receptor beta chains below, sequenced in a study of prognosis after radiotherapy for stage I lung cancer listed by TCRdb under 2021. The listed sequencing device is Illumina HiSeq 3000. Two rounds of multiplex PCR were performed to amplify the TCR beta CDR3 region from genomic DNA. The first PCR round used primers specific to each TRBV and TRBJ gene, and the primer sequences were filed in Chinese patent CN105087789A. The raw public data were reprocessed by TCRdb itself: fastp quality trimming at Q25, MiXCR clonotype calling, in-frame beta chains only. Rows are unified per CDR3 protein, each entry keeping the most common DNA and genes. The sample table records roughly 13,000 distinct CDR3 sequences; 25% to 40% of these occur just once. The ten largest account for approximately 30% of the sample. Source: PBMCs, taken before or after stereotactic body radiation therapy (not recorded which). The source is a donor aged 50 or older with non-small cell lung cancer.

This clonotype was counted many times. The gene calls are TRBV5-1 and TRBJ2-1, with 8 bases matching TRBD1. The germline V gene encodes CDR1 SGHRS and CDR2 YFSETQ. Unmatched junction bases numbered 6, after V lost 4 bases and J lost 6 bases. The CDR3 runs 14 residues. CDR3 bases: TGCGCCAGCAGCACCGGACAGGGTTTCAATGAGCAGTTCTTC. This translates into CASSTGQGFNEQFF.

With regard to this clonotype: As the CDR3 is not closed by the conserved phenylalanine or tryptophan, this likely results from a read error. This chain uses TRBV28 with TRBJ2-7; 10 positions match TRBD2. The CDR3 extends over 15 amino acids. Germline V gives CDR1 MDHEN, CDR2 SYDVKM. The junction had 4 bases not matched to a gene; V was cut back by 5 bases and J by 0 bases. This chain's CDR3 is CASSPRTSGSYEQYL. The CDR3 nucleotides are TGTGCCAGCAGTCCCCGGACTAGCGGCTCCTACGAGCAGTACTTA.

This clonotype was found many times. The CDR3 sequence: CASSPHSHRAYEQYF. CDR3 nucleotides: TGTGCCAGCAGCCCCCATTCCCACAGGGCCTACGAGCAGTACTTC. This rearrangement joins TRBV9 to TRBJ2-7, with a tentative D call TRBD1 (6 bases). Trimming took 4 bases from V and 2 from J, leaving 16 bases between them. Germline values: CDR1 SGDLS, CDR2 YYNGEE. CDR3 size: 15 residues.

Many counts were recorded for this clonotype. The chain carries TRBV3-1 and TRBJ2-1; possibly TRBD2 for D (6 bases). The CDR3 sequence is 17 residues long. V gave up 1 base and J gave up 1 base, with 14 bases separating them. Germline CDR1 and CDR2: LGHDT and YNNKEL (reference sequence). The CDR3 sequence is CASSQGLLAESYNEQFF. As DNA, the CDR3 is TGTGCCAGCAGCCAAGGATTACTAGCAGAATCCTACAATGAGCAGTTCTTC.

This clonotype is categorized as medium-sized (0.01 to 0.1%). This chain connects TRBV28 to TRBJ2-7; no clear D. Germline V lookup: CDR1 MDHEN, CDR2 SYDVKM. V was cut by 7 bases and J by 2 bases, with 12 bases left in between. The CDR3 length is 13 residues. CDR3 nucleotides: TGTGCCAGCAAGGGTTTAGTGCCCTACGAGCAGTACTTC. This codes for CASKGLVPYEQYF.

At least ten counts were recorded for this clonotype. This sequence joins TRBV28 and TRBJ2-7; D is undetermined. V dropped 3 bases and J dropped 0 bases, with 6 bases sitting between them. The CDR3 is made up of 13 amino acids. The germline V gene encodes CDR1 MDHEN and CDR2 SYDVKM. This CDR3 is CASSLVNSYEQYF. DNA of the CDR3: TGTGCCAGCAGTTTGGTAAACTCCTACGAGCAGTACTTC.

This clonotype has ten or more counts. The chain is built from TRBV5-1 and TRBJ1-1; TRBD1 might be the D (5 bases). CDR3 length: 13 residues. Trimming took off 3 bases at V and 2 bases at J, with 8 bases between the two ends. Per germline, CDR1 SGHRS and CDR2 YFSETQ. In DNA form, the CDR3 reads TGCGCCAGCAGCTCCCAGGGTAACACTGAAGCTTTCTTT. Protein: CASSSQGNTEAFF.

V usage is TRBV7-8 and J usage is TRBJ1-5, with 7 positions matching TRBD1. The V gene's germline CDR1 is SGHVS and CDR2 FQNEAQ. V lost 5 bases, J lost 2 bases, and 9 bases stayed unmatched. The CDR3 has 16 residues. In DNA, the CDR3 is TGTGCCAGCAGCCTGCGTGCAGGGGGAGGCAATCAGCCCCAGCATTTT. Residues: CASSLRAGGGNQPQHF. Full variable domain (outside the CDR3, taken from reference TRBV7-8 and TRBJ1-5): GAGVSQSPRYKVAKRGQDVALRCDPISGHVSLFWYQQALGQGPEFLTYFQNEAQLDKSGLPSDRFFAERPEGSVSTLKIQRTQQEDSAVYLCASSLRAGGGNQPQHFGDGTRLSIL.

Points on this clonotype: A far larger clone is off by one base, so a read error is likely. J is TRBJ2-3 and V is TRBV7-3; 9 bases agree with TRBD2. The J call may be mistaken, given a closer DNA end match to TRBJ2-1. CDR3 size: 15 residues. In germline, CDR1 is SGHTA, CDR2 FQGTGA. The CDR3 spells CAGSLVLAGYTGQFF. The DNA of the CDR3 is TGTGCCGGCAGCTTAGTTCTAGCGGGGTATACAGGGCAGTTCTTC.

With respect to this clonotype: A far bigger clonotype differs at one base, so this is likely a read error. The missing conserved phenylalanine or tryptophan at the end of this CDR3 makes a read error likely. This chain connects TRBV12-5 to TRBJ2-5; D uncertain. The DNA matches TRBJ2-1 better at its end, which makes the J call doubtful. Germline V gives CDR1 LGHNT, CDR2 FRNRAP. This CDR3 spans 12 amino acids. The CDR3, as DNA: TGTGCTAGTGGCCCCACCTGGAATGAGCAGTTCCTC. As protein: CASGPTWNEQFL.

V is TRBV6-1 and J is TRBJ2-7, with 12 bases identical to TRBD2. Unmatched junction bases numbered 7, after V lost 2 bases and J lost 5 bases. Germline V lookup: CDR1 MNHNS, CDR2 SASEGT. The length of the CDR3 is 16 residues. CDR3 in DNA: TGTGCCAGCAGTGAATCGGAGACTAGCGGGAGTAACGAGCAGTACTTC. Residues: CASSESETSGSNEQYF.

The sample holds many counts of this clonotype. J is TRBJ2-1 and V is TRBV7-2, with 11 nucleotides matching TRBD2. This CDR3 spans 15 amino acids. The germline gives CDR1 SGHTA, CDR2 FQGNSA. Losses at the gene ends were 4 bases for V and 15 bases for J; bases not matched to a gene: 14. The CDR3 protein is CASSSLLAGDTKAFF. Here the CDR3 DNA reads TGTGCCAGCAGCTCGTTACTAGCGGGAGATACTAAGGCGTTCTTC. Together with reference TRBV7-2 and TRBJ2-1, the CDR3 gives the full variable domain: GAGVSQSPSNKVTEKGKDVELRCDPISGHTALYWYRQSLGQGLEFLIYFQGNSAPDKSGLPSDRFSAERTGGSVSTLTIQRTQQEDSAVYLCASSSLLAGDTKAFFGPGTRLTVL.

In the case of this clonotype: It is likely a read error: a sequence one base away is far more abundant. The V and J genes are TRBV6-2 or TRBV6-3 and TRBJ1-2, with D uncertain. V gave up 4 bases and J gave up 8 bases, with 23 bases separating them. CDR3 length: 16 residues. Germline CDR1 reads MNHEY; CDR2 reads SVGEGT. CDR3 nucleotides: TGTGCCAGCAGTTCACTCTCAACTGAAGTTATTCGGGGCTACACCTTC. It translates to CASSSLSTEVIRGYTF.

Within the sample, this clonotype is medium-sized. The CDR3 DNA is TGTGCCAGCAGCTTAGTGTCGAATTCACCCCTCCACTTT. This codes for CASSLVSNSPLHF. V and J are TRBV11-3 and TRBJ1-6; no clear D. This CDR3 has 13 residues. The V gene's germline CDR1 is SGHNT and CDR2 YENEEA. Between the trimmed V and J ends, which lost 1 base and 7 bases, there was a span of 5 bases.

At least ten counts were recorded for this clonotype. CDR3 in amino acids: CASSLGVGDNEKLFF. CDR3 coding DNA: TGCGCCAGCAGCTTGGGTGTGGGGGATAATGAAAAACTGTTTTTT. The gene calls are TRBV5-1 and TRBJ1-4; the D gene is possibly TRBD1 (5 bases). V was trimmed by 0 bases and J by 4 bases, leaving 10 bases between them. The CDR3 spans 15 residues. CDR1 is SGHRS and CDR2 is YFSETQ in the germline V gene.

J is TRBJ2-1 and V is TRBV7-8; 8 bases match TRBD2. The V and J ends lost 5 bases and 7 bases, in that order; junction bases with no gene match: 7. The CDR3 runs 14 residues. Germline values: CDR1 SGHVS, CDR2 FQNEAQ. The CDR3 spells CASSPAGGGNEQFF. The CDR3 nucleotides read TGTGCCAGCAGCCCCGCGGGGGGAGGAAATGAGCAGTTCTTC.